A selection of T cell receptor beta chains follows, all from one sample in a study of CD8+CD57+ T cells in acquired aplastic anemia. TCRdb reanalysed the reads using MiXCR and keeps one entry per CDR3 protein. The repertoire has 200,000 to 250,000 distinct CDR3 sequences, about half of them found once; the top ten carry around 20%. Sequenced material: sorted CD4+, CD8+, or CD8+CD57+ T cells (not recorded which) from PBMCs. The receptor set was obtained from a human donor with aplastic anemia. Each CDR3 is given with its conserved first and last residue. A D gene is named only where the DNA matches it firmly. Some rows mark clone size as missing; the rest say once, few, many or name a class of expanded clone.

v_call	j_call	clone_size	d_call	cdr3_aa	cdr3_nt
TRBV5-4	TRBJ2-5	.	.	CASSLEGNQETQYF	TGTGCCAGCAGCTTGGAGGGGAACCAAGAGACCCAGTACTTC
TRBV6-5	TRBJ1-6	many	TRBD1	CASSYGTGDSPLHF	TGTGCCAGCAGTTACGGGACAGGGGATTCACCCCTCCACTTT
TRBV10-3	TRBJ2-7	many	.	CAISISRGAYEQYF	TGTGCCATCAGCATCAGCAGGGGAGCCTACGAGCAGTACTTC
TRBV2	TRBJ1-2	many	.	CASSESTGFYGYTF	TGTGCCAGCAGTGAATCGACAGGTTTCTATGGCTACACCTTC
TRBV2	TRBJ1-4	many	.	CASSEGALDEKLFF	TGTGCCAGCAGTGAAGGTGCCCTTGATGAAAAACTGTTTTTT
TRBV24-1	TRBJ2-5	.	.	CATSDLLGDQETQYF	TGTGCCACCAGTGATTTGCTGGGGGATCAAGAGACCCAGTACTTC
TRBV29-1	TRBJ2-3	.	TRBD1	CSVVQGASVTDTQYF	TGCAGCGTTGTACAGGGGGCGAGTGTCACAGATACGCAGTATTTT
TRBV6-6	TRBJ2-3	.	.	CASSKASVNTDTQYF	TGTGCCAGCAGCAAGGCTAGCGTAAACACAGATACGCAGTATTTT
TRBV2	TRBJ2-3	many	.	CASSPRGTDTQYF	TGTGCCAGCAGTCCCCGGGGCACAGATACGCAGTATTTT
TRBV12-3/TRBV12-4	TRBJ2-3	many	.	CASSLVGTDTQYF	TGTGCCAGCAGCTTGGTTGGAACAGATACGCAGTATTTT
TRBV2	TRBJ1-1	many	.	CASSIGLNTEAFF	TGTGCCAGCAGCATAGGGTTGAACACTGAAGCTTTCTTT
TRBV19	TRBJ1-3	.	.	CASSISDGFSGNTIYF	TGTGCCAGTAGTATTTCGGACGGATTCTCTGGAAACACCATATATTTT
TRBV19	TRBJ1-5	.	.	CASSIDRKYQPQHF	TGTGCCAGTAGTATTGACAGGAAATATCAGCCCCAGCATTTT
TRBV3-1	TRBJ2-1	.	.	CASSPRVGVGQFF	TGTGCCAGCAGCCCTAGGGTAGGAGTAGGGCAGTTCTTC
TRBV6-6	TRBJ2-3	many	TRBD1	CASSAGQGDTQYF	TGTGCCAGCAGCGCTGGACAGGGGGATACGCAGTATTTT
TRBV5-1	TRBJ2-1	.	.	CASSSRDPEYTEQFF	TGCGCCAGCAGCTCGAGGGACCCTGAGTATACGGAGCAGTTCTTC
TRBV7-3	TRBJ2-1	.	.	CASSPAPPREQFF	TGTGCCAGCAGCCCGGCGCCGCCAAGAGAGCAGTTCTTC
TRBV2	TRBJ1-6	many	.	CASSDRNSPLHF	TGTGCCAGCAGCGACAGGAATTCACCCCTCCACTTT
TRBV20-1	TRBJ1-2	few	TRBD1	CSAPTGTENYGYTF	TGCAGTGCTCCCACCGGGACAGAAAACTATGGCTACACCTTC
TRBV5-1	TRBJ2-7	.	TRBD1	CASSLGTGDHEQYF	TGCGCCAGCAGCTTAGGGACAGGGGACCACGAGCAGTACTTC
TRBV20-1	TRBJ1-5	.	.	CSASGGGQPQHF	TGCAGTGCTAGTGGAGGCGGTCAGCCCCAGCATTTT
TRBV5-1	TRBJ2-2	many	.	CASSPGPSTGELFF	TGCGCCAGCAGCCCCGGGCCGAGCACCGGGGAGCTGTTTTTT
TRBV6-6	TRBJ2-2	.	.	CASSYGGLTGELFF	TGTGCCAGCAGTTACGGAGGGCTCACCGGGGAGCTGTTTTTT
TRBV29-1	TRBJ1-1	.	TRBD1	CSVEDWTGGNTEAFF	TGCAGCGTTGAAGATTGGACAGGGGGGAACACTGAAGCTTTCTTT
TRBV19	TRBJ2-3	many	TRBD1	CASSTQGAYSTDTQYF	TGTGCCAGTAGCACCCAGGGGGCTTATAGCACAGATACGCAGTATTTT
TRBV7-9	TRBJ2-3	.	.	CASSGLPGPTYADTQYF	TGTGCCAGCAGCGGCCTACCGGGACCGACTTATGCAGATACGCAGTATTTT
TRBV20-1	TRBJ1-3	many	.	CSARDGRSGNTIYF	TGCAGTGCTAGAGATGGCCGCTCTGGAAACACCATATATTTT
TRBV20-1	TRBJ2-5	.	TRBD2	CSASASGGPLQYF	TGCAGTGCTAGCGCTAGCGGGGGCCCCCTCCAGTACTTC
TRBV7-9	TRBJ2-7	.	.	CASSFSDTSEQYF	TGTGCCAGCAGCTTCTCGGACACGAGCGAGCAGTACTTC
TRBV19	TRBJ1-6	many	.	CASSIAGTNSPLHF	TGTGCCAGTAGTATAGCTGGGACCAATTCACCCCTCCACTTT
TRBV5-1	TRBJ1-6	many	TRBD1	CASSLTAQTGRNSPLHF	TGCGCCAGCAGCTTAACTGCTCAGACAGGGCGTAATTCACCCCTCCACTTT
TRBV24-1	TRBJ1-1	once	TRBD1	CATSASTGGGKTEAFF	TGTGCCACCAGTGCATCGACAGGGGGGGGCAAAACTGAAGCTTTCTTT
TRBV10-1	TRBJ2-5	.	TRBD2	CASSDGLAGGETQYF	TGCGCCAGCAGTGACGGACTAGCGGGGGGGGAGACCCAGTACTTC
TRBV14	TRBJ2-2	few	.	CASSQEMCREGGHSGELFF	TGTGCCAGCAGCCAAGAAATGTGCAGGGAGGGGGGCCATAGCGGGGAGCTGTTTTTT
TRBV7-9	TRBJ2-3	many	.	CASASLPGAGSADTQYF	TGTGCCAGCGCTTCCCTACCCGGGGCAGGGTCCGCAGATACGCAGTATTTT
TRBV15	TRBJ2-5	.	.	CATCRAYRGETQYF	TGTGCCACCTGCAGAGCGTATAGAGGAGAGACCCAGTACTTC
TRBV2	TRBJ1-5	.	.	CASSEQGGHQSQHF	TGTGCCAGCAGTGAACAGGGCGGGCATCAGTCCCAGCATTTT
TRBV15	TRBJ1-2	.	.	CATSRGDRQDGYTF	TGTGCCACCAGCAGAGGAGACAGGCAGGATGGCTACACCTTC
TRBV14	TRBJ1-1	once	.	CASRGATEAFF	TGTGCCAGCAGAGGTGCAACTGAAGCTTTCTTT
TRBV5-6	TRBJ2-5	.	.	CASSLAVGETQYF	TGTGCCAGCAGCTTGGCTGTCGGGGAAACCCAGTACTTC
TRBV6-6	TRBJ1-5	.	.	CASMKDRLFSNQPQHF	TGTGCCAGCATGAAAGACAGATTATTTAGCAATCAGCCCCAGCATTTT
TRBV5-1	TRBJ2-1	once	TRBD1	CASSNRDRAKEQFF	TGTGCCAGCAGCAACCGGGACAGGGCAAAGGAGCAGTTCTTC
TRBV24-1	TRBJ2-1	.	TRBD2	CATSAPRSGGAGQFF	TGTGCCACCAGTGCCCCACGTAGCGGGGGGGCCGGGCAGTTCTTC
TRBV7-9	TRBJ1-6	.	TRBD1	CASSSDRGLNSPLHF	TGTGCCAGCAGCTCTGACAGGGGGCTCAATTCACCCCTCCACTTT
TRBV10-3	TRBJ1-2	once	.	CAISESFPGEGNYGYTF	TGTGCCATCAGTGAGTCCTTCCCAGGGGAAGGTAACTATGGCTACACCTTC